Described below is a single T cell receptor beta chain sequence and its context. This clone has just one count. Its antigen is not yet known. Base qualities are not provided; no much larger clone lies one nucleotide away. The source of the sample is a study of blood T cell repertoires in COVID-19 (dated by TCRdb to 2018 to 2020). Turning to the overall study: Samples from collaborators originated in the United States, Italy and Spain and spanned both the acute and convalescent phases of COVID-19. The samples were drawn from the first 160 participants of the ongoing ImmuneRACE study and from 1,254 subjects provided by 6 global collaborators. Where available, HLA class I and class II types were obtained from metadata supplied by the sample provider rather than from assay-based typing. The material from the prospective study consisted of cDNA or gDNA derived from T cells, B-cell-depleted T cells, or PBMCs. The dataset comprised deeply sampled blood TCRbeta repertoires from subjects exposed to, actively infected with, or recovered from COVID-19. A de-identified subject ID, COVID-19 status, age in years and sex were almost always included in the sample metadata. The repertoires were released in a freely available public database intended as a resource for research on the immune response to SARS-CoV-2.

Each collaborating institution followed its own protocols to collect whole blood in K2EDTA tubes. For TCRbeta analysis, collaborators shipped samples in one of three forms: frozen whole blood, isolated PBMCs, or DNA extracted from either of those sample types. The immunoSEQ Assay, a bias-controlled multiplex PCR, was used to amplify TCRbeta CDR3 regions from genomic DNA. The paper's data handling went like this. The number of nucleated cells in each sample was estimated from the amplification of reference gene primers within the assay. Sequence reads were collapsed and filtered to measure the absolute abundance of every unique TCRbeta CDR3 rearrangement. Productive Simpson clonality was computed per sample as the square root of Simpson's diversity index over productive rearrangements. Imported from immuneACCESS, the table was reduced by TCRdb to in-frame sequences with V and J called. These copies leave out some clones; in studies compared against another copy, an unresolved V gene accounts for under half, and the cause of the remainder is not known. The V and J calls and clone size come from that table; D and trimming were worked out from the DNA. The sample table records hundreds of thousands of clones; about nine tenths of these occur just once. The top ten clones comprise more than 1.4% of the sample.

General conclusions and limits of the study: The amount of clinical and demographic metadata varied by source and participant and was provided uncurated.

This receptor was identified in a woman aged 30 to 39 with active or convalescent COVID-19. The sequencing input was peripheral blood.

The CDR3 protein: CASSLDAEGTGESPLHF. The DNA sequence is TGTGCCAGCAGCTTGGATGCGGAGGGGACAGGGGAGTCACCCCTCCACTTT. Rearrangement joined TRBV7-7 to TRBJ1-6, with 10 central nucleotides matching TRBD1. The CDR1 and CDR2 encoded by the germline V gene (reference sequence) are SSHAT and FNYEAQ. The V end gives up 3 bases and the J end 10 bases, leaving 12 bases in the junction not matched to a gene. Spanning cysteine to phenylalanine, the CDR3 consists of 17 amino acids. Only the CDR3 region is kept as DNA, spanning 51 bases read in frame from base 1.